One sample yielded the 2 T cell receptor beta chains listed below, sequenced in a study of blood T cell repertoires in COVID-19. This table comes from immunoSEQ multiplex PCR, and its TCRdb copy is limited to in-frame clones, with some not included. The table has about 140,000 clones, roughly four fifths seen once. The sample comprised peripheral blood. These receptors were collected from a woman in her sixties with acute or convalescent COVID-19.

This chain uses TRBV24-1 with TRBJ2-1, with 9 bases aligning to TRBD2. With V trimmed by 9 bases and J by 8 bases, 16 bases remained unmatched. This CDR3 spans 16 amino acids. Germline V gene sequence: CDR1 KGHDR, CDR2 SFDVKD. The CDR3 nucleotides read TGTGCCACCCAACCCGGGACTAGCCACCCGCGGGATGAGCAGTTCTTC. As protein: CATQPGTSHPRDEQFF.

The chain is built from TRBV5-5 and TRBJ1-1; D gene ambiguous. V was clipped by 0 bases and J by 10 bases, with 10 bases between them. The CDR3 sequence is 12 residues long. The germline CDR1 and CDR2 sequences are SGHKS and YYEKEE (reference sequence). CDR3 loop: CASSLGGVRAFF. DNA for the CDR3: TGTGCCAGCAGCTTGGGTGGAGTACGAGCTTTCTTT.